The present entry profiles one T cell receptor beta chain with its context. The target antigen is unknown. This entry is derived from a study of STAT5B mutations in CD4+ large granular lymphocyte leukemia. Overall study results and limits: No patients shared main leukemic clonotypes, though 25% to 30% appeared at low frequency elsewhere. Compared with healthy controls (2/35), patient top clones favored TRBV06 (8/27).

Libraries were prepared by immunoSEQ multiplex PCR; TCRdb keeps only in-frame clonotypes and omits some of them. The table includes more than 30,000 clones, about 89% detected once. J lost 14 bases, V lost 5 bases, and 6 bases had no gene match. CDR1 and CDR2 from the germline V gene are SEHNR and FQNEAQ (reference sequence). There are 11 residues in the CDR3. The sample consisted of CD4+ T cells from blood buffy coats. The rearrangement joins TRBV7-9 to TRBJ2-3; 8 nucleotides agree with TRBD1. This receptor was taken from a human donor in good health. CDR3 sequence: CASSPGTGGYF. CDR3 nucleotides: TGTGCCAGCAGCCCCGGGACAGGCGGGTATTTT.